The clone carrying this TCR beta chain was observed a single time. Its specificity is not known. This sample is part of a study of cytomegalovirus exposure and HLA in healthy donors. General study findings and limits: The study flagged about 150 TCR beta chains as cytomegalovirus-associated. Both high specificity and high sensitivity reportedly marked the classifier's diagnosis of cytomegalovirus status.

TCRdb's copy holds only in-frame clones and misses some; the assay was immunoSEQ multiplex PCR. In the table there are 200,000 or so clones, around nine tenths of which are singletons. This receptor was identified in a woman in her late teens or twenties in good health and CMV-seronegative. The sample was PBMCs.

CDR3 loop: CASSKRGTFGEQYF. In nucleotides, the CDR3 is TGTGCCAGCAGCAAGAGGGGGACCTTCGGTGAGCAGTACTTC. The V gene is TRBV21-1, the J gene TRBJ2-7; the D call in the table, TRBD1, was not verified against the DNA. TRBV21-1 corresponds to a pseudogene. The CDR3 has 14 residues.